This TCR beta chain was recovered during a study of radiation and T cells in renal cell carcinoma. Overall study context: Nephrectomy followed 15 Gy stereotactic body radiation by 4 weeks.

CDR3 size: 16 residues. The trim removed 5 bases at V and 3 bases at J, leaving 13 bases unmatched. Looked up from germline, CDR1 is KGHSH and CDR2 is LQKENI. TCRdb keeps only in-frame clones here, not all; method: immunoSEQ multiplex PCR. The data show 130,000 to 150,000 clones, about 88% seen once. Time point reported: baseline pretreatment blood. Treatment specified: 15 Gy SBRT to primary tumor, nephrectomy 4 weeks later. Blood was sampled at baseline, 2 weeks and 4 weeks after SBRT. The gene calls are TRBV18 and TRBJ2-7, with 7 bases matching TRBD1. The sequencing used blood, collected from a patient whose treatment included radiotherapy and nephrectomy. The receptor comes from a woman between 50 and 59 years old with renal cell carcinoma. The CDR3 DNA sequence: TGTGCCAGCTCATTCCGGACAGGCCGCGACAACTACGAGCAGTACTTC. Amino acid sequence: CASSFRTGRDNYEQYF.